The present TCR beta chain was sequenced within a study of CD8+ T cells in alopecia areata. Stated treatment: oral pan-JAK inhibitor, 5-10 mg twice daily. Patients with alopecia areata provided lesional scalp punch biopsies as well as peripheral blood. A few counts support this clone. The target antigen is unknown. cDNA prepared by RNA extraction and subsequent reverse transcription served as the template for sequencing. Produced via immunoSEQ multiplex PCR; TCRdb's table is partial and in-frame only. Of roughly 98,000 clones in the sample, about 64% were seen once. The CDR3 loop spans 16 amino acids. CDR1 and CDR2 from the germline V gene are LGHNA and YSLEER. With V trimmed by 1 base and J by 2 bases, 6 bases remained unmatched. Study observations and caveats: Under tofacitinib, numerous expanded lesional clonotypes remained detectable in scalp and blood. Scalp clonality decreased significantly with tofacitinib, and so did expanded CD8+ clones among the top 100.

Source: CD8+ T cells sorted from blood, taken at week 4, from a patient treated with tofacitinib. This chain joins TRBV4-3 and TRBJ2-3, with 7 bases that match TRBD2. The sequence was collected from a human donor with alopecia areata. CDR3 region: CASSQGASGLTDTQYF. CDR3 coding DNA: TGCGCCAGCAGCCAAGGGGCTAGCGGCCTCACAGATACGCAGTATTTT.